This TCR beta chain was obtained from a study of T-cell reconstitution after alpha-beta-depleted transplantation in children. In the case of this clonotype: Its antigen remains unidentified.

Study results and limitations: Where some patients showed high TCRbeta diversity at day 60, it came from recipient T cells and thymic progenitors that had survived.

With 1 base removed from V and 7 bases from J, the gap between germline ends came to 4 bases. CDR3 length equals 12 residues. Germline CDR1 is LNHNV and CDR2 is YYDKDF (reference sequence). During its preparation, the TCRbeta library received unique molecular identifiers. TCRdb re-called the PCR reads through MiXCR, storing one row per CDR3 protein. The repertoire holds 610,000 or so distinct CDR3 sequences, with about a quarter as singletons. The receptor was derived from a boy less than two years old with Wiskott-Aldrich syndrome, due to receive a stem cell transplant. The chain is built from TRBV15 and TRBJ2-2, with D uncertain. The sample in question was PBMCs, obtained before TCRalphabeta/CD19-depleted stem cell transplant. CDR3: CATSRGVGELFF. CDR3 coding DNA: TGTGCCACCAGCAGAGGTGTCGGGGAGCTGTTTTTT.